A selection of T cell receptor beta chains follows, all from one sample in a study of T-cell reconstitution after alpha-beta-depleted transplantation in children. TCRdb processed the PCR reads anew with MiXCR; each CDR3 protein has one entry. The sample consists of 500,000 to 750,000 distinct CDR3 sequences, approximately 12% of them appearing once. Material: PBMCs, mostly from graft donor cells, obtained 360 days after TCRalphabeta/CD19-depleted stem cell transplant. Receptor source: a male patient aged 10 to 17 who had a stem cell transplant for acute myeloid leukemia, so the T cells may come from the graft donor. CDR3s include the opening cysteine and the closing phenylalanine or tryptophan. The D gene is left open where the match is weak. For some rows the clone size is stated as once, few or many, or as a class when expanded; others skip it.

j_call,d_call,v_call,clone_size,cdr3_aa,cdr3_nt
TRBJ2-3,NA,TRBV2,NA,CATYRVGADTQYF,TGTGCCACTTACAGGGTAGGGGCAGATACGCAGTATTTT
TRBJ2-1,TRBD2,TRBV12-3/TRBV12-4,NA,CASSWSAGGPYNEQFF,TGTGCCAGCAGTTGGTCAGCGGGAGGCCCTTACAATGAGCAGTTCTTC
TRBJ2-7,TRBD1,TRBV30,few,CAWATGVYEQYF,TGTGCCTGGGCAACAGGGGTCTACGAGCAGTACTTC
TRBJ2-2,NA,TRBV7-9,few,CASSRFSGGTNTGELFF,TGTGCCAGCAGCCGTTTTTCGGGCGGGACGAACACCGGGGAGCTGTTTTTT
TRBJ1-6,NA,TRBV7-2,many,CASSWDSYNSPLHF,TGTGCCAGCAGCTGGGACTCCTATAATTCACCCCTCCACTTT
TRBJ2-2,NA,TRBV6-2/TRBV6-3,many,CASSQQITGELFF,TGTGCCAGCAGCCAACAGATCACCGGGGAGCTGTTTTTT
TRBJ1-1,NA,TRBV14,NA,CASSQMVMNTEAFF,TGTGCCAGCAGCCAGATGGTGATGAACACTGAAGCTTTCTTT
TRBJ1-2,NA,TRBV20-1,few,CSARVPDNYGYTF,TGCAGTGCTAGAGTTCCCGATAACTATGGCTACACCTTC
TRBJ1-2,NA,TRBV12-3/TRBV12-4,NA,CARLFRAYGYTF,TGTGCCAGACTCTTCCGGGCATATGGCTACACCTTC
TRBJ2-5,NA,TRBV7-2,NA,CASSLAVRYQETQYF,TGTGCCAGCAGCTTAGCGGTGCGGTACCAAGAGACCCAGTACTTC
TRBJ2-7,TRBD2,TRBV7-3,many,CASSILAGAPYEQYF,TGTGCCAGCAGCATACTAGCGGGAGCCCCCTACGAGCAGTACTTC
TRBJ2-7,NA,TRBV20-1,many,CSARRPGTYEQYF,TGCAGTGCTAGACGTCCGGGGACCTACGAGCAGTACTTC
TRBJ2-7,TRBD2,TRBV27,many,CASRRTSGPYEQYF,TGTGCCAGCAGACGGACTAGCGGGCCCTACGAGCAGTACTTC
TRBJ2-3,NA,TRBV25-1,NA,CASSDGLTDTQYF,TGTGCCAGCAGTGATGGACTAACAGATACGCAGTATTTT
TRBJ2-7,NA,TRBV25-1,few,CASSEWRGASSYEQYF,TGTGCCAGCAGTGAATGGCGAGGGGCTAGCTCCTACGAGCAGTACTTC
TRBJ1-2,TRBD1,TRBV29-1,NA,CSVEPGGLWGYTF,TGCAGCGTTGAACCAGGGGGCCTATGGGGCTACACCTTC
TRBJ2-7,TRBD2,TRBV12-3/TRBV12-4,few,CASSLAVSRGRRYEQYF,TGTGCCAGCAGTTTAGCTGTGAGCCGCGGGAGGCGCTACGAGCAGTACTTC
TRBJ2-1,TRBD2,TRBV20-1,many,CSASPSTSGNGFF,TGCAGTGCTAGCCCGTCGACTAGCGGGAATGGGTTCTTC
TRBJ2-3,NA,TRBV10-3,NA,CAISDSLRTTDTQYF,TGTGCCATCAGTGACTCCTTGCGGACCACAGATACGCAGTATTTT
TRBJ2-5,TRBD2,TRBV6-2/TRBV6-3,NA,CASRILAASGETQYF,TGTGCCAGCAGGATACTAGCGGCCTCGGGAGAGACCCAGTACTTC
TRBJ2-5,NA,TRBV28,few,CASSPRTLQETQYF,TGTGCCAGCAGTCCCCGGACACTCCAAGAGACCCAGTACTTC
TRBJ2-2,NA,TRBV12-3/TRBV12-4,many,CASSFDPVYTGELFF,TGTGCCAGCAGTTTTGACCCTGTTTATACCGGGGAGCTGTTTTTT
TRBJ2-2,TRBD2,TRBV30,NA,CAWSRVAGRTGELFF,TGTGCCTGGAGTAGAGTAGCGGGACGGACCGGGGAGCTGTTTTTT
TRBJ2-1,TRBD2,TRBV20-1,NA,CSGEGTRYNEQFF,TGCAGTGGGGAAGGGACTAGATACAATGAGCAGTTCTTC
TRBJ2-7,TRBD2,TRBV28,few,CASSPPGLVTYEQYF,TGTGCCAGCAGTCCCCCGGGACTAGTAACCTACGAGCAGTACTTC
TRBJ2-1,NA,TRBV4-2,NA,CASSQDRDRTYNEQFF,TGTGCCAGCAGCCAAGATAGAGACAGAACCTACAATGAGCAGTTCTTC
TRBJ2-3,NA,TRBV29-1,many,CSVEEIADIAYF,TGCAGCGTTGAGGAGATAGCTGATATTGCGTATTTT
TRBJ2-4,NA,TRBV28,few,CASSLGHRNIQYF,TGTGCCAGCAGTTTGGGACACCGAAACATTCAGTACTTC
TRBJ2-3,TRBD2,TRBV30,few,CAWSVAGDTDTQYF,TGTGCCTGGAGTGTTGCGGGAGACACAGATACGCAGTATTTT
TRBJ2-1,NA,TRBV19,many,CASSILWNEQFF,TGTGCCAGTAGTATTCTGTGGAATGAGCAGTTCTTC
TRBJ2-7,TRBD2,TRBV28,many,CASSFLASGRAAYEQYF,TGTGCCAGCAGTTTTTTGGCTAGCGGGAGGGCCGCCTACGAGCAGTACTTC
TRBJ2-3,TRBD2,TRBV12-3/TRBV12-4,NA,CASSILAGNTQYF,TGTGCCAGCAGTATACTAGCGGGAAATACGCAGTATTTT
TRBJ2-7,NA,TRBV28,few,CASSLVRGPGPREQYF,TGTGCCAGCAGTTTAGTTCGGGGGCCCGGGCCGCGCGAGCAGTACTTC
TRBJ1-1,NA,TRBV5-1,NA,CASSLQGEVTEAFF,TGCGCCAGCAGCTTACAGGGTGAGGTCACTGAAGCTTTCTTT
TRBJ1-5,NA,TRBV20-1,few,CSARKDGDSNQPQHF,TGCAGTGCTAGAAAGGACGGGGATAGCAATCAGCCCCAGCATTTT
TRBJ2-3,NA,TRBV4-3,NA,CASRSEITQYF,TGCGCCAGCAGGTCAGAAATAACGCAGTATTTT
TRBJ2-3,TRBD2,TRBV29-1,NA,CSVEDRRTSGFPLIDTQYF,TGCAGCGTTGAAGATCGGCGGACTAGCGGGTTTCCCCTCATAGATACGCAGTATTTT
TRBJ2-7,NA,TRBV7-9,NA,CASSTLGIYEQYF,TGTGCCAGCAGCACACTAGGAATCTACGAGCAGTACTTC
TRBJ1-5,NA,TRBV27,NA,CASSIGQPGSNQPQHF,TGTGCCAGCAGTATTGGACAGCCTGGGAGCAATCAGCCCCAGCATTTT
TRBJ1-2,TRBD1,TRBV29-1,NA,CSVGRDRGNPYGYTF,TGCAGCGTTGGGAGGGACAGGGGGAATCCCTATGGCTACACCTTC
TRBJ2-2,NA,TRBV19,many,CASSPVQVVLSGELFF,TGTGCCAGTAGCCCCGTGCAGGTCGTATTGTCCGGGGAGCTGTTTTTT
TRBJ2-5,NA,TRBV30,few,CAWMGTKETQYF,TGTGCCTGGATGGGGACCAAGGAGACCCAGTACTTC
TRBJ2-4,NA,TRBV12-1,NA,CASSSDSLPNIQYF,TGTGCCAGCAGCTCGGACTCTTTACCGAACATTCAGTACTTC
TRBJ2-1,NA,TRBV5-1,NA,CASSFGVHNEQFF,TGCGCCAGCAGCTTCGGGGTCCACAATGAGCAGTTCTTC
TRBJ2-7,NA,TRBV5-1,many,CASSMASSYEQYF,TGCGCCAGCAGCATGGCGAGCTCCTACGAGCAGTACTTC
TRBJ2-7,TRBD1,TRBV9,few,CASSDGQGGPYEQYF,TGTGCCAGCAGCGACGGACAGGGGGGCCCCTACGAGCAGTACTTC
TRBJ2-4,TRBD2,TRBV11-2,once,CASSLVPASGIKAKNIQYF,TGTGCCAGCAGCTTAGTCCCGGCTAGCGGGATTAAAGCCAAAAACATTCAGTACTTC
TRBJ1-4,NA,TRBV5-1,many,CASSSLEPANEKLFF,TGCGCCAGCAGCTCCCTGGAGCCGGCTAATGAAAAACTGTTTTTT
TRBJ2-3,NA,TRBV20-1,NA,CSAIGAGNVDTQYF,TGCAGTGCTATCGGCGCGGGAAACGTAGATACGCAGTATTTT